This T cell receptor (beta chain) was retrieved from a study of T-cell reconstitution after alpha-beta-depleted transplantation in children. Unique molecular identifiers were used in preparing the TCRbeta library. TCRdb passed the PCR reads through MiXCR, listing each CDR3 protein once. The data hold roughly 70,000 distinct CDR3 sequences, with over 4.5% observed a single time. This clonotype was picked up many times. Its antigen is not identified. Study-level results: After transplant, at about two months, alpha-beta T cells were reportedly derived from several hundred expanded graft clones.

Germline assignment: CDR1 SGHVS and CDR2 FNYEAQ. The length of the CDR3 is 14 residues. V was clipped by 5 bases and J by 4 bases, with 15 bases between them. The V and J genes are TRBV7-6 and TRBJ2-7, with a weak D call TRBD2 (6 bases). Sample: PBMCs, mostly from graft donor cells, taken 180 days after TCRalphabeta/CD19-depleted stem cell transplant. The clonotype was recovered from a boy younger than two who had a stem cell transplant for acute myeloid leukemia, so the T cells may come from the graft donor. As DNA, the CDR3 is TGTGCCAGCAGCCTTGGGACTGGAACATACGAGCAGTACTTC. This sequence encodes CASSLGTGTYEQYF.